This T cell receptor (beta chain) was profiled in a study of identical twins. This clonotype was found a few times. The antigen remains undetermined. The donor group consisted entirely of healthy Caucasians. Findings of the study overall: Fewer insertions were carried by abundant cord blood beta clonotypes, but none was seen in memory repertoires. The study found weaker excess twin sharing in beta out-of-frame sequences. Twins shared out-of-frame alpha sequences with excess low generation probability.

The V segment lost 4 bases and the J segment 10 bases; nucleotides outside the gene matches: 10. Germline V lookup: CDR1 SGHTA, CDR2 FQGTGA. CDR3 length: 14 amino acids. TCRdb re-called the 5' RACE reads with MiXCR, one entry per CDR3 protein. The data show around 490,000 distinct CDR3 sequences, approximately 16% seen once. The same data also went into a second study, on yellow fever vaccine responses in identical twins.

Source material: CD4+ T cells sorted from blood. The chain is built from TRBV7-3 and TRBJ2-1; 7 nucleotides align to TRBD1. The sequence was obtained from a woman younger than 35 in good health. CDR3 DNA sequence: TGTGCCAGCAGCTCAGAGACAGGGCCCGGGGAGCAGTTCTTC. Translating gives CASSSETGPGEQFF.